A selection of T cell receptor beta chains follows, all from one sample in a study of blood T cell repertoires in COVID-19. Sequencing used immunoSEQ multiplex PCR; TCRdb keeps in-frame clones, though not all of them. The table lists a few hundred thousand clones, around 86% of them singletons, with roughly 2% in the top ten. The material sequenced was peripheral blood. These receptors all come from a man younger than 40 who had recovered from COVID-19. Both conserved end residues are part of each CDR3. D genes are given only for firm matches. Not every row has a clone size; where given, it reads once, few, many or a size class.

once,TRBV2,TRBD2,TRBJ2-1,TGTGCCAGCAGATTAGCGGGACTAGCGGTCGTGAATGAGCAGTTCTTC,CASRLAGLAVVNEQFF
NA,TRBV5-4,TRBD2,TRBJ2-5,TGTGCCAGCAGCTTGAACGGGGGGGCCCATGAGACCCAGTACTTC,CASSLNGGAHETQYF
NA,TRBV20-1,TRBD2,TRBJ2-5,TGCAGTGCCGGACTAGCGGAGACCCAGTACTTC,CSAGLAETQYF
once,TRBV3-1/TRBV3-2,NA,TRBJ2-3,TGTGCCAGCAGCCACCAAGCCTCAGATACGCAGTATTTT,CASSHQASDTQYF
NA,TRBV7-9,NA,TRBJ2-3,TGTGCCAGCAGCATACAGGGCGGCACAGATACGCAGTATTTT,CASSIQGGTDTQYF
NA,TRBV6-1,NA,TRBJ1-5,TGTGCCAGCAGTGAAGAACTCCATCAGCCCCAGCATTTT,CASSEELHQPQHF
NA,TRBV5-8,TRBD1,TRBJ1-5,TGTGCCAGCGGACAGGGGGAGGACTCCAATCAGCCCCAGCATTTT,CASGQGEDSNQPQHF
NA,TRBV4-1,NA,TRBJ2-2,TGCGCCAGCGGGGGGGCCCCGGGGCGTAGAACCGGGGAGCTGTTTTTT,CASGGAPGRRTGELFF
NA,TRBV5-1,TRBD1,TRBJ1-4,TGCGCCAGCAGCTTGTCACAGGGGAATGAAAAACTGTTTTTT,CASSLSQGNEKLFF
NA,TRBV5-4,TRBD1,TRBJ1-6,TGTGCCAGCAGGGCCGGGACAGTTAATTCACCCCTCCACTTT,CASRAGTVNSPLHF
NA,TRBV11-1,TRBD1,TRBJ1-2,TGTGCCAGCAGCGCTCCCGGGACAGGAGGAGGCTACACCTTC,CASSAPGTGGGYTF
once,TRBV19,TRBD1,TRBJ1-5,TGTGCCAGTAGTATTCCGAGGGGGCCAGACAATCAGCCCCAGCATTTT,CASSIPRGPDNQPQHF
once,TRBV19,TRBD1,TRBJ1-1,TGTGCCAGTAGTATAGGACCGTACAGGGGCACTGAAGCTTTCTTT,CASSIGPYRGTEAFF
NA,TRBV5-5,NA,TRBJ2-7,TGTGCCAGCAGCTCCGGATTGACAGCCTACTCCTACGAGCAGTACTTC,CASSSGLTAYSYEQYF
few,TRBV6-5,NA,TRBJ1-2,TGTGCCAGCAGAAGAGACAGCAGCGTTAACTATGGCTACACCTTC,CASRRDSSVNYGYTF
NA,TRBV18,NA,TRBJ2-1,TGTGCCAGCTCACTACACCCTGTCACGTACAATGAGCAGTTCTTC,CASSLHPVTYNEQFF
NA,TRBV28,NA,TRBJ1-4,TGTGCCAGCAGTTCAGAAGGGAAACGGGGTTTT,CASSSEGKRGF
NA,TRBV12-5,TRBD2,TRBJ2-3,TGTGCTAGTGGTTCGGGACTAGCGGGGGGCATAAGCACAGATACGCAGTATTTT,CASGSGLAGGISTDTQYF
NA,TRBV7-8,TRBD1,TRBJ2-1,TGTGCCAGCAGCTTGGACAGGGGCTATGAGCAGTTCTTC,CASSLDRGYEQFF
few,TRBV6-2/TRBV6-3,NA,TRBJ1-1,TGTGCCAGCAGTTACCTCAGGAACACTGAAGCTTTCTTT,CASSYLRNTEAFF
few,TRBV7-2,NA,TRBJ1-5,TGTGCCAGCAGCTCTTCGGGGGGCGAGGTTCAGCCCCAGCATTTT,CASSSSGGEVQPQHF
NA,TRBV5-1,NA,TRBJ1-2,TGCGCCAGCAGCTTGTCCGGGAGTAACTATGGCTACACCTTC,CASSLSGSNYGYTF
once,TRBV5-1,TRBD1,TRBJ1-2,TGCGCCAGCAGCGCACAGGGGTTGAACTATGGCTACACCTTC,CASSAQGLNYGYTF
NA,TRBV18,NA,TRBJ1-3,TGTGCCAGCTCACCACGGGAGGATATCGGAAACACCATATATTTT,CASSPREDIGNTIYF
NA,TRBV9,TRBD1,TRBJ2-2,TGTGCCAGCAGCGTAACAGGGGGTAGTACCGGGGAGCTGTTTTTT,CASSVTGGSTGELFF
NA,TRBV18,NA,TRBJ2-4,TGTGCCAGCTCACTAACGCTTAGGGAGATTCAGTACTTC,CASSLTLREIQYF
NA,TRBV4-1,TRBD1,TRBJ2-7,TGCGCCAGCAGCCAAGACAGGGACAGCTCCTACGAGCAGTACTTC,CASSQDRDSSYEQYF
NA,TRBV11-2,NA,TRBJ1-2,TGTGCCAGCAGCTTAGTTTTCTCTGGCTACACCTTC,CASSLVFSGYTF
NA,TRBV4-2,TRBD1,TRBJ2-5,TGTGCCAGCAGCCAAAACACCGGGACAGGGGGCGAGACCCAGTACTTC,CASSQNTGTGGETQYF
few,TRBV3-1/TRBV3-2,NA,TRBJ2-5,TGTGCCAGCAGCCGCCCGGGAACCCCAAGGGAGACCCAGTACTTC,CASSRPGTPRETQYF
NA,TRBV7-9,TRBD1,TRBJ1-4,TGTGCCAGCAGCCCGCTCGGGACAGGGGGCGGGGAAAAACTGTTTTTT,CASSPLGTGGGEKLFF
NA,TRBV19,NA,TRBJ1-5,TGTGCCAGTAGTTGGGCAGAGATTATGGATCAGCCCCAGCATTTT,CASSWAEIMDQPQHF
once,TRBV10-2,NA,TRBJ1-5,TGCGCCAGCAGAGTGGGGGCAGGTGGCAATCAGCCCCAGCATTTT,CASRVGAGGNQPQHF
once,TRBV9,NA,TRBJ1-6,TGTGCCAGCAGCAAAGGCGGGCCGGCGGGATTTCCACCCCTCCACTTT,CASSKGGPAGFPPLHF
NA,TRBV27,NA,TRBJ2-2,TGTGCCAGCAGAACGGGGGGCGCAACCGGGGAGCTGTTTTTT,CASRTGGATGELFF
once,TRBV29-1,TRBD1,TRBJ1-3,TGCAGCGTTGATTCTGCAGGGGGGAACACCATATATTTT,CSVDSAGGNTIYF
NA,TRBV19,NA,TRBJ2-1,TGTGCCAGTAGTATAACGCGATTCAATGAGCAGTTCTTC,CASSITRFNEQFF
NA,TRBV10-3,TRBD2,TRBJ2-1,TGTGCCATCGAGGGACTAGAACACAATGAGCAGTTCTTC,CAIEGLEHNEQFF
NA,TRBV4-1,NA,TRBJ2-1,TGCGCCAGCAGCACCCGCACCCTGACTAGGCTCTACAATGAGCAGTTCTTC,CASSTRTLTRLYNEQFF
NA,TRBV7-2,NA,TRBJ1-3,TGTGCCAGCAGCTTAGAATCAGGGGTCGGAAACACCATATATTTT,CASSLESGVGNTIYF